This T cell receptor (beta chain) was captured by sequencing in a study of a mutant IDH1 vaccine in newly diagnosed glioma. Time point: week 35, safety follow-up. It was 300 ug of mutant IDH1 20-mer peptide that made up each vaccine dose, given with topical imiquimod. TCRdb's copy holds only in-frame clones and misses some; the assay was immunoSEQ multiplex PCR. The sample shows tens of thousands of clones, around 80% of them seen only once. A note on this clone: Its antigen is undetermined.

Looked up from germline, CDR1 is MNHNS and CDR2 is SASEGT. Trimming took off 5 bases at V and 3 bases at J, with 8 bases between the two ends. The CDR3 is 13 amino acids. The sequence came from a woman aged 40-49 years with glioma. This material consisted of PBMCs, taken from a glioma patient whose treatment included an IDH1 peptide vaccine. This sequence joins TRBV6-1 and TRBJ1-5; D unclear. Here the CDR3 reads CASSFLDNQPQHF. The CDR3 DNA follows: TGTGCCAGCAGTTTTTTAGACAATCAGCCCCAGCATTTT.